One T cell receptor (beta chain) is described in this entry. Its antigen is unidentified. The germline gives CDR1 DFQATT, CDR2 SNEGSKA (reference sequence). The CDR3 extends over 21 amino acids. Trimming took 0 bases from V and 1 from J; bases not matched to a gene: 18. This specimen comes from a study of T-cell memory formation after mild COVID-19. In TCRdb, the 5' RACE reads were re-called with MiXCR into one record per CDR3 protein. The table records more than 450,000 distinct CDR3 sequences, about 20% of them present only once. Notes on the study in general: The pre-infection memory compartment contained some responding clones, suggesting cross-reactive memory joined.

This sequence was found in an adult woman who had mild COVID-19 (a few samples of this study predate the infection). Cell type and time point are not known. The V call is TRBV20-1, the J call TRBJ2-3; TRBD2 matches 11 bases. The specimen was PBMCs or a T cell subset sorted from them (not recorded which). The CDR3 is CSAREAGGLAATLTRTDTQYF. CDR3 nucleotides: TGCAGTGCTAGAGAGGCAGGGGGACTAGCGGCGACCCTTACCCGCACAGATACGCAGTATTTT.